What follows are 9 T cell receptor beta chains derived from one specimen sequenced in a study of radiation and T cells in renal cell carcinoma. The method was immunoSEQ multiplex PCR; TCRdb's version includes in-frame clones alone and lacks a portion of them. Of roughly 5,000 clones detected, approximately 70% appear once; the ten largest clones hold around 28%. The treatment: treatment-naive control, cytoreductive nephrectomy. The sample was tumor tissue, taken from a patient whose treatment was nephrectomy without radiotherapy. Every receptor here comes from a human donor with renal cell carcinoma.

This clone was recorded only once. The chain joins TRBV10-1 to TRBJ2-2; D gene uncertain. V was clipped by 4 bases and J by 5 bases, with 20 bases between them. Germline V gene sequence: CDR1 WNHNN, CDR2 SYGVQD (reference sequence). This CDR3 spans 17 amino acids. DNA of the CDR3: TGCGCCAGCAGTGGACAACTCGACCAACATGAAACCGGGGAGCTGTTTTTT. Amino acid sequence: CASSGQLDQHETGELFF.

The chain has TRBV9 and TRBJ2-5; the D gene is possibly TRBD2 (6 bases). With the DNA end fitting TRBJ2-7 better, the J assignment may be wrong. The CDR3 covers 16 residues. Germline V gene lookup returns CDR1 SGDLS and CDR2 YYNGEE. CDR3 amino acids: CASSVGISGSSYEQYF. CDR3 sequence (DNA): TGTGCCAGCAGCGTGGGGATTAGCGGCAGCTCCTACGAGCAGTACTTC.

By share, this clone ranks as large. The rearrangement joins TRBV7-2 to TRBJ2-5; 7 bases are shared with TRBD2. CDR3 length: 16 residues. Unmatched junction bases numbered 11, after V lost 3 bases and J lost 4 bases. Germline CDR1 is SGHTA and CDR2 is FQGNSA. This CDR3 is CASSFGGTPRRETQYF. CDR3 DNA: TGTGCCAGCAGCTTCGGGGGGACCCCCAGGAGAGAGACCCAGTACTTC.

The V gene is TRBV7-3, the J gene TRBJ2-5, with D uncertain. Germline V gene data show CDR1 as SGHTA and CDR2 as FQGTGA. Trimming removed 3 bases at V and 2 bases at J, with 10 bases between. The CDR3 sequence is 14 residues long. CDR3 nucleotides: TGTGCCAGCAGCTTTGGCGGAAATCAAGAGACCCAGTACTTC. Residues: CASSFGGNQETQYF.

V and J are TRBV5-6 and TRBJ2-1; 9 bases map to TRBD2. V lost 4 bases, J lost 3 bases, and 11 bases stayed unmatched. Germline CDR1 is SGHDT and CDR2 is YYEEEE. The CDR3 covers 17 residues. The CDR3, as DNA: TGTGCCAGCAGCAACTCTACGCTAGCGGGACACTACAATGAGCAGTTCTTC. Translated, it gives CASSNSTLAGHYNEQFF.

CDR3: CASRTSQNTGELFF. The CDR3 DNA is TGTGCCAGCAGGACTAGCCAGAACACCGGGGAGCTGTTTTTT. The chain has TRBV2 and TRBJ2-2, with TRBD2 matching over 7 bases. Trimming took 6 bases from V and 1 from J; bases not matched to a gene: 2. The germline V gene encodes CDR1 SNHLY and CDR2 FYNNEI. CDR3 size: 14 residues. Supplemented by reference TRBV2 and TRBJ2-2, the full variable domain reads EPEVTQTPSHQVTQMGQEVILRCVPISNHLYFYWYRQILGQKVEFLVSFYNNEISEKSEIFDDQFSVERPDGSNFTLKIRSTKLEDSAMYFCASRTSQNTGELFFGEGSRLTVL.

The J gene is TRBJ2-7, the V gene TRBV9, with 12 bases lining up with TRBD2. The CDR3 covers 16 residues. With V trimmed by 1 base and J by 0 bases, 2 bases remained unmatched. In germline, CDR1 is SGDLS, CDR2 YYNGEE. CDR3 sequence reads: CASSVTSGGSSYEQYF. For the CDR3, the DNA is TGTGCCAGCAGCGTAACTAGCGGGGGGTCCTCCTACGAGCAGTACTTC.

The V gene is TRBV2, the J gene TRBJ2-5, with 8 bases lining up with TRBD2. The CDR3 loop spans 17 amino acids. CDR1 and CDR2 (germline): SNHLY, FYNNEI. V was pared by 7 bases and J by 0 bases, with 13 bases of the junction left unmatched. The CDR3 loop reads CASKESRTSRYQETQYF. CDR3 nucleotide sequence: TGTGCCAGCAAGGAGTCTAGGACTAGCAGATACCAAGAGACCCAGTACTTC.

In this sample, this clone turned up once. V and J are TRBV4-3 and TRBJ2-3; perhaps TRBD2 as D (6 bases). The V end was cut by 3 bases, the J end by 4 bases, with 14 bases between. Looked up from germline, CDR1 is LGHNA and CDR2 is YSLEER. This CDR3 has 15 amino acids. The DNA for the CDR3 is TGCGCCAGCAGCCAGGATCGACCGGGGGCAGATACGCAGTATTTT. This codes for CASSQDRPGADTQYF.